This T cell receptor (beta chain) was found in a study of blood T cell repertoires in COVID-19. Repertoires were generated with immunoSEQ multiplex PCR, while TCRdb's copy carries only in-frame clones and drops some. The table records approximately 340,000 clones, approximately 89% of them present only once. This receptor was obtained from a middle-aged woman who had been exposed to COVID-19. The sequenced sample was PBMCs or T cells enriched from blood (not recorded which).

As DNA, the CDR3 is TGCGCCAGCAGCTTTACCGGGAACGAGCAGTACTTC. Protein sequence: CASSFTGNEQYF. V gene TRBV5-1 combines with J gene TRBJ2-7, with TRBD2 as a possible D gene (5 bases). Germline assignment: CDR1 SGHRS and CDR2 YFSETQ. The CDR3 is 12 amino acids. With 2 bases removed from V and 5 bases from J, the gap between germline ends came to 8 bases. The whole variable domain, remainder taken from reference TRBV5-1 and TRBJ2-7, is KAGVTQTPRYLIKTRGQQVTLSCSPISGHRSVSWYQQTPGQGLQFLFEYFSETQRNKGNFPGRFSGRQFSNSRSEMNVSTLELGDSALYLCASSFTGNEQYFGPGTRLTVT.